The rows below give T cell receptor beta chains drawn from one sample of a study of blood T cell repertoires in COVID-19. Produced via immunoSEQ multiplex PCR; TCRdb's table is partial and in-frame only. The table has 430,000 or so clones, approximately 90% seen once; the top ten hold about 2%. Specimen: PBMCs or T cells enriched from blood (not recorded which). Every receptor here comes from a woman in her forties who had recovered from COVID-19. Both conserved end residues are part of each CDR3. A D gene is named only where the DNA matches it firmly. Not all rows give a size; the values are once, few, many and, for expanded clones, a class.

clone size	V gene	J gene	D gene	CDR3 protein	CDR3 DNA
-	TRBV7-6	TRBJ2-7	TRBD2	CASSRESGASYEQYF	TGTGCCAGCAGTAGAGAGAGCGGGGCCTCCTACGAGCAGTACTTC
-	TRBV29-1	TRBJ1-2	-	CSVVGGAYGYTF	TGCAGCGTTGTTGGGGGGGCCTATGGCTACACCTTC
-	TRBV7-2	TRBJ1-3	TRBD1	CASSLSPKTGAGNTIYF	TGTGCCAGCAGCTTAAGTCCCAAGACAGGGGCTGGAAACACCATATATTTT
-	TRBV5-4	TRBJ2-7	-	CASSLESVSGEYF	TGTGCCAGCAGCTTGGAAAGTGTATCGGGGGAGTACTTC
once	TRBV6-5	TRBJ2-1	-	CASSDIGSLGEQFF	TGTGCCAGCTCCGACATCGGGAGCCTTGGTGAGCAGTTCTTC
-	TRBV30	TRBJ1-6	-	CAWSSRVYSPLHF	TGTGCCTGGAGTTCGAGGGTATATTCACCCCTCCACTTT
-	TRBV12-5	TRBJ2-1	-	CASGRLPHEQFF	TGTGCTAGTGGACGACTCCCTCATGAGCAGTTCTTC
-	TRBV7-2	TRBJ1-5	-	CASSSRTDQPQHF	TGTGCCAGCAGCTCCCGGACAGATCAGCCCCAGCATTTT
-	TRBV18	TRBJ1-2	-	CASSPPGVVYGYTF	TGTGCCAGCTCACCACCCGGGGTCGTCTATGGCTACACCTTC
-	TRBV27	TRBJ1-1	TRBD1	CASSFRTGVDTEAFF	TGTGCCAGCAGTTTCCGGACAGGGGTGGATACTGAAGCTTTCTTT
once	TRBV7-9	TRBJ1-5	TRBD1	CASSPRDRGDRDQPQHF	TGTGCCAGCAGCCCTCGGGACAGGGGTGATAGGGATCAGCCCCAGCATTTT
-	TRBV11-2	TRBJ2-5	TRBD2	CASSLGPSGRFEETQYF	TGTGCCAGCAGCTTAGGTCCTAGCGGGAGGTTCGAGGAGACCCAGTACTTC
-	TRBV27	TRBJ1-3	TRBD1	CASSPRQGPWSGNTIYF	TGTGCCAGCAGCCCTCGACAGGGGCCATGGTCTGGAAACACCATATATTTT
once	TRBV6-2/TRBV6-3	TRBJ2-1	TRBD2	CASGLGGSLYEQFF	TGTGCCAGCGGCCTCGGCGGGAGTCTATATGAGCAGTTCTTC
-	TRBV3-1/TRBV3-2	TRBJ2-7	-	CASSQDLLRGYEQYF	TGTGCCAGCAGCCAAGATCTGCTACGGGGCTACGAGCAGTACTTC
-	TRBV19	TRBJ2-3	TRBD2	CASSIASGTDTQYF	TGTGCCAGTAGTATAGCTAGCGGAACAGATACGCAGTATTTT
-	TRBV7-2	TRBJ2-1	-	CASSLDSQNYNEQFF	TGTGCCAGCAGCTTAGATTCCCAGAATTACAATGAGCAGTTCTTC
-	TRBV20-1	TRBJ1-1	-	CSGQLNTEAFF	TGCAGTGGACAGCTGAACACTGAAGCTTTCTTT
-	TRBV6-4	TRBJ2-1	-	CASSVEVSSYNEQFF	TGTGCCAGCAGTGTAGAGGTTAGCTCCTACAATGAGCAGTTCTTC
once	TRBV14	TRBJ2-5	-	CASSRRPGGGGQYF	TGTGCCAGCAGCCGCCGCCCCGGTGGAGGAGGCCAGTACTTC
-	TRBV5-4	TRBJ2-5	-	CASTRGGSETQYF	TGTGCCAGCACCCGAGGAGGCTCGGAGACCCAGTACTTC
-	TRBV7-9	TRBJ1-2	-	CASSRGQSLGGYTF	TGTGCCAGCAGCCGGGGACAATCCCTCGGAGGCTACACCTTC
once	TRBV4-1	TRBJ2-1	-	CASSQEKALNEQFF	TGCGCCAGCAGCCAAGAGAAAGCCCTCAATGAGCAGTTCTTC
-	TRBV6-5	TRBJ2-7	-	CASKLNTEEQYF	TGTGCCAGCAAGCTAAACACAGAAGAGCAGTACTTC
-	TRBV7-8	TRBJ2-7	-	CASSLAEDEQYF	TGTGCCAGCAGCTTAGCGGAGGACGAGCAGTACTTC
-	TRBV6-5	TRBJ2-1	-	CASRLDRYNEQFF	TGTGCCAGCAGGCTCGACAGGTACAATGAGCAGTTCTTC
-	TRBV27	TRBJ1-1	TRBD1	CASSFGQGAHAFF	TGTGCCAGCAGTTTCGGACAGGGGGCCCATGCTTTCTTT
-	TRBV6-2/TRBV6-3	TRBJ2-3	TRBD2	CASSRSGISTDTQYF	TGTGCCAGCAGTCGGAGCGGGATCAGCACAGATACGCAGTATTTT
-	TRBV5-6	TRBJ2-3	TRBD2	CASSFPSGRAHDTQYF	TGTGCCAGCAGCTTCCCTAGCGGGAGGGCCCACGATACGCAGTATTTT
-	TRBV21-1	TRBJ2-1	-	CASRDSHNEQFF	TGTGCCAGCAGGGACTCCCACAATGAGCAGTTCTTC
-	TRBV3-1/TRBV3-2	TRBJ1-2	-	CASSETQPANYGYTF	TGTGCCAGCAGTGAAACACAGCCCGCTAACTATGGCTACACCTTC
-	TRBV5-4	TRBJ2-2	-	CASSLRGRQGIAGELFF	TGTGCCAGCAGCCTGCGGGGGCGGCAGGGTATAGCCGGGGAGCTGTTTTTT
-	TRBV6-2/TRBV6-3	TRBJ2-5	TRBD1	CASIPLGQGVQETQYF	TGTGCCAGCATCCCACTGGGGCAGGGGGTCCAAGAGACCCAGTACTTC
-	TRBV6-5	TRBJ2-7	TRBD1	CASRNTGTGGNEQYF	TGTGCCAGCAGGAACACCGGGACAGGGGGTAACGAGCAGTACTTC
-	TRBV6-5	TRBJ2-3	TRBD2	CASRGTSGTDTQYF	TGTGCCAGCAGGGGGACTAGCGGTACAGATACGCAGTATTTT
-	TRBV30	TRBJ2-7	-	CAWSPLFVRGSLLRGEQYF	TGTGCCTGGAGTCCTCTCTTCGTGAGGGGGAGTCTTTTAAGAGGCGAGCAGTACTTC
-	TRBV9	TRBJ2-1	-	CASSPGVGSYNEQFF	TGTGCCAGCAGCCCCGGAGTCGGATCCTACAATGAGCAGTTCTTC
-	TRBV7-9	TRBJ1-1	-	CASTSHNQLSRGTEAFF	TGTGCCAGCACCAGTCATAATCAACTTAGTCGGGGCACTGAAGCTTTCTTT
-	TRBV24-1	TRBJ2-1	-	CATSDLPSGVRLTDEQFF	TGTGCCACCAGTGATCTCCCTTCAGGGGTGAGATTAACCGATGAGCAGTTCTTC
-	TRBV27	TRBJ2-3	-	CASSLSRGTPLTQYF	TGTGCCAGCAGTTTATCGCGGGGGACACCTCTTACGCAGTATTTT
-	TRBV5-1	TRBJ2-7	TRBD2	CASSLSSTSGSSEQYF	TGCGCCAGCAGCTTGTCCTCGACTAGCGGGAGCTCGGAGCAGTACTTC
-	TRBV7-2	TRBJ1-5	TRBD1	CASSSGTGNQPQHF	TGTGCCAGCAGCTCGGGGACAGGCAATCAGCCCCAGCATTTT
once	TRBV27	TRBJ2-1	TRBD2	CASSSLSSGRAGNEQFF	TGTGCCAGCAGTTCCCTCTCTAGCGGGAGGGCCGGCAATGAGCAGTTCTTC
-	TRBV11-3	TRBJ2-5	-	CASSGGLGNRETQYF	TGTGCCAGCAGCGGCGGGTTGGGGAATCGGGAGACCCAGTACTTC
-	TRBV12-5	TRBJ1-5	-	CASGSPGPQHF	TGTGCTAGTGGTTCCCCAGGGCCCCAGCATTTT
-	TRBV7-2	TRBJ2-1	TRBD2	CASSLRAGGGFPEQFF	TGTGCCAGCAGCTTACGGGCGGGAGGAGGCTTTCCTGAGCAGTTCTTC
-	TRBV10-3	TRBJ2-7	-	CAISETNYEQYF	TGTGCCATCAGTGAAACAAACTACGAGCAGTACTTC
-	TRBV18	TRBJ1-1	-	CASSPDRKFTVNTEAFF	TGTGCCAGCTCACCCGACCGCAAATTTACAGTGAACACTGAAGCTTTCTTT
-	TRBV5-1	TRBJ2-3	-	CASSLGLSSSSPSTDTQYF	TGCGCCAGCAGCCTTGGCCTTTCCTCCTCTAGCCCCAGCACAGATACGCAGTATTTT
-	TRBV15	TRBJ2-1	TRBD2	CATSREPAVGLADYNEQFF	TGTGCCACCAGCAGAGAGCCCGCAGTGGGACTAGCGGACTACAATGAGCAGTTCTTC
-	TRBV5-1	TRBJ2-1	TRBD1	CASSPTQGATYNEQFF	TGCGCCAGCAGCCCAACACAGGGGGCGACCTACAATGAGCAGTTCTTC